These T cell receptor beta chains were read from a single sample in a study of blood T cell repertoires in COVID-19. Clones were sequenced by immunoSEQ multiplex PCR, and TCRdb holds only the in-frame ones, with some missing. The sample consists of roughly 130,000 clones, about 80% of them appearing once. Sequenced sample: PBMCs or T cells enriched from blood (not recorded which). The receptors were gathered from a middle-aged man who had recovered from COVID-19. The CDR3 runs from the conserved cysteine through the conserved F or W. Fields, in order: V gene, D gene, J gene, CDR3 length, clone size, CDR3 DNA, CDR3 protein. The D gene is left open where the match is weak. Clone size is given for some rows only: seen once, a few or many times, or a class if the clone is expanded.

v_gene: TRBV4-3
d_gene: TRBD2
j_gene: TRBJ2-7
len: 17
abundance: NA
CDR3nt: TGCGCCAGCAGCCAATTAAGTAGCGGGGGAGATATATACGAGCAGTACTTC
CDR3aa: CASSQLSSGGDIYEQYF

v_gene: TRBV27
d_gene: TRBD1
j_gene: TRBJ2-7
len: 13
abundance: NA
CDR3nt: TGTGCCAGTCAGACAGGGAGATCCTACGAGCAGTACTTC
CDR3aa: CASQTGRSYEQYF

v_gene: TRBV2
d_gene: NA
j_gene: TRBJ1-2
len: 14
abundance: NA
CDR3nt: TGTGCCAGCAGTGAAATTAAGAGGGATCAGGGCTACACCTTC
CDR3aa: CASSEIKRDQGYTF

v_gene: TRBV19
d_gene: NA
j_gene: TRBJ1-6
len: 12
abundance: NA
CDR3nt: TGTGCCAGTAGTACTGGAGGGGCACCCCTCCACTTT
CDR3aa: CASSTGGAPLHF

v_gene: TRBV11-2
d_gene: TRBD2
j_gene: TRBJ2-7
len: 15
abundance: NA
CDR3nt: TGTGCCAGCAGCTTAGGGCGGGGGGCCTCCTACGAGCAGTACTTC
CDR3aa: CASSLGRGASYEQYF

v_gene: TRBV2
d_gene: NA
j_gene: TRBJ1-1
len: 17
abundance: NA
CDR3nt: TGTGCCAGCGATCCCCGGCAGAAGACAAAAAATAACACTGAAGCTTTCTTT
CDR3aa: CASDPRQKTKNNTEAFF

v_gene: TRBV6-5
d_gene: TRBD1
j_gene: TRBJ1-2
len: 13
abundance: NA
CDR3nt: TGTGCCAGCAGAAAGGACAGGGCTCATGGCTACACCTTC
CDR3aa: CASRKDRAHGYTF

v_gene: TRBV5-1
d_gene: TRBD2
j_gene: TRBJ2-2
len: 15
abundance: NA
CDR3nt: TGCGCCAGCAGCTCCGGGACTAGCGGGTCCGGGGAGCTGTTTTTT
CDR3aa: CASSSGTSGSGELFF

v_gene: TRBV29-1
d_gene: NA
j_gene: TRBJ1-2
len: 12
abundance: NA
CDR3nt: TGCAGCATCCATGGACAGAGATATGGCTACACCTTC
CDR3aa: CSIHGQRYGYTF

v_gene: TRBV30
d_gene: TRBD1
j_gene: TRBJ1-4
len: 13
abundance: NA
CDR3nt: TGTGCCTGGAGCCCGGGACAGAATGAAAAACTGTTTTTT
CDR3aa: CAWSPGQNEKLFF

v_gene: TRBV12-3/TRBV12-4
d_gene: NA
j_gene: TRBJ2-7
len: 12
abundance: NA
CDR3nt: TGTGCCAGCAGTTCAGTCGGCCAGGGGCAGTACTTC
CDR3aa: CASSSVGQGQYF

v_gene: TRBV7-3
d_gene: NA
j_gene: TRBJ2-1
len: 15
abundance: NA
CDR3nt: TGTGCCAGCAGCTTAGTTGCAGGGATTTATAATGAGCAGTTCTTC
CDR3aa: CASSLVAGIYNEQFF

v_gene: TRBV6-5
d_gene: TRBD1
j_gene: TRBJ2-7
len: 13
abundance: NA
CDR3nt: TGTGCCAGCAGTCTGACAGGGTCCTACGAGCAGTACTTC
CDR3aa: CASSLTGSYEQYF

v_gene: TRBV18
d_gene: NA
j_gene: TRBJ1-5
len: 13
abundance: NA
CDR3nt: TGTGCCAGCTCGGACGGGGAAAATCAGCCCCAGCATTTT
CDR3aa: CASSDGENQPQHF

v_gene: TRBV4-3
d_gene: NA
j_gene: TRBJ2-5
len: 14
abundance: NA
CDR3nt: TGCGCCAGCAGCCAAGGGGTGGGGGCGAAGACCCAGTACTTC
CDR3aa: CASSQGVGAKTQYF

v_gene: TRBV18
d_gene: NA
j_gene: TRBJ1-4
len: 13
abundance: once
CDR3nt: TGTGCCAGCTCAACTTGGTCTAATGAAAAACTGTTTTTT
CDR3aa: CASSTWSNEKLFF

v_gene: TRBV3-1/TRBV3-2
d_gene: NA
j_gene: TRBJ2-7
len: 14
abundance: NA
CDR3nt: TGTGCCAGCAGCCGGACAGATACACACTACGAGCAGTACTTC
CDR3aa: CASSRTDTHYEQYF

v_gene: TRBV4-2
d_gene: TRBD2
j_gene: TRBJ2-2
len: 17
abundance: once
CDR3nt: TGTGCCAGCAGCCAAGATCGGCGGGGGGACTTCACCGGGGAGCTGTTTTTT
CDR3aa: CASSQDRRGDFTGELFF

v_gene: TRBV7-2
d_gene: TRBD1
j_gene: TRBJ2-7
len: 15
abundance: NA
CDR3nt: TGTGCCAGCAGCGCGACCGGGACAGGGTTGTACGAGCAGTACTTC
CDR3aa: CASSATGTGLYEQYF

v_gene: TRBV23-1
d_gene: NA
j_gene: TRBJ1-4
len: 15
abundance: NA
CDR3nt: TGCGCCAGCAGTCAATACCAGGGTTCCGATGAAAAACTGTTTTTT
CDR3aa: CASSQYQGSDEKLFF

v_gene: TRBV24-1
d_gene: TRBD1
j_gene: TRBJ2-3
len: 16
abundance: NA
CDR3nt: TGTGCCACCAGTGATTTGTCCGGGACAGGGGCGGATACGCAGTATTTT
CDR3aa: CATSDLSGTGADTQYF

v_gene: TRBV6-5
d_gene: NA
j_gene: TRBJ1-2
len: 15
abundance: NA
CDR3nt: TGTGCCAGCAGTTACTCATCATCCAGGGAGGTCGGCTACACCTTC
CDR3aa: CASSYSSSREVGYTF

v_gene: TRBV4-1
d_gene: NA
j_gene: TRBJ1-1
len: 15
abundance: NA
CDR3nt: TGCGCCAGCAGCCAAGCTACAGTCATGAACACTGAAGCTTTCTTT
CDR3aa: CASSQATVMNTEAFF

v_gene: TRBV7-2
d_gene: TRBD1
j_gene: TRBJ1-5
len: 13
abundance: NA
CDR3nt: TGTGCCAGCAGCCGACAGGGGAATCAGCCCCAGCATTTT
CDR3aa: CASSRQGNQPQHF